The 2 T cell receptor beta chains below all came from one sample that was sequenced in a study of cytotoxic CD8 clonotypes in ibrutinib-treated CLL. Produced via immunoSEQ multiplex PCR; TCRdb's table is partial and in-frame only. Altogether around 310,000 clones are present, just under 80% being singletons, with the ten largest covering about 6.7%. This sample comprised PBMCs, obtained before ibrutinib treatment. The receptors stem from a human donor with chronic lymphocytic leukemia.

This clone was detected once. The chain recombines TRBV7-6 with TRBJ2-1, with 10 bases aligning to TRBD2. This CDR3 region has 16 residues. The germline gives CDR1 SGHVS, CDR2 FNYEAQ. With 1 base clipped from V and 7 bases from J, the junction kept 7 bases outside the gene matches. CDR3 DNA: TGTGCCAGCAGCTTAGAACACCTAGCGGGAGCAAATGAGCAGTTCTTC. Residues: CASSLEHLAGANEQFF.

The chain employs TRBV18 and TRBJ2-2; TRBD1 matches at 8 bases. The CDR3 has 16 amino acids. After removal of 1 base from V and 4 bases from J, the junction contained 5 bases not matched to a gene. The V gene's germline CDR1 is KGHSH and CDR2 LQKENI. The CDR3 DNA is TGTGCCAGCTCACCACTACTTCAGGGGGCCACCGGGGAGCTGTTTTTT. It translates to CASSPLLQGATGELFF. The complete variable domain, with remaining parts taken from reference TRBV18 and TRBJ2-2, reads NAGVMQNPRHLVRRRGQEARLRCSPMKGHSHVYWYRQLPEEGLKFMVYLQKENIIDESGMPKERFSAEFPKEGPSILRIQQVVRGDSAAYFCASSPLLQGATGELFFGEGSRLTVL.